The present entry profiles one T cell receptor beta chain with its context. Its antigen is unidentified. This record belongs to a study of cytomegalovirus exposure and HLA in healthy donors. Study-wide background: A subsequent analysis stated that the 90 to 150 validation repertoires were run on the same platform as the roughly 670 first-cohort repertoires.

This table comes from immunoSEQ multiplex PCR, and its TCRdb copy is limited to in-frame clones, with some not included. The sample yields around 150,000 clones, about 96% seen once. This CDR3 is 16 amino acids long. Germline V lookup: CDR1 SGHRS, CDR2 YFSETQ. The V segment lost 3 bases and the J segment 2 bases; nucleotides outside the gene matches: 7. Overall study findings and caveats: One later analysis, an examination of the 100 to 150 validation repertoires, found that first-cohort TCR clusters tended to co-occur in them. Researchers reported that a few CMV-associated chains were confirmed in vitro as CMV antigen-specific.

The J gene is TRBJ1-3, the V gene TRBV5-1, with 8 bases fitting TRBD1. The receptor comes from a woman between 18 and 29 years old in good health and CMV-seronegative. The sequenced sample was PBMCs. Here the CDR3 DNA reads TGCGCCAGCAGCTCACTGACAGGGGACGCTGGAAACACCATATATTTT. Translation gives CASSSLTGDAGNTIYF.